The present entry profiles one TCR beta chain with its context. Its target is unknown. Likely a read error: the CDR3 ends without its conserved phenylalanine or tryptophan. This specimen comes from a study of Graves' ophthalmopathy and Graves' hyperthyroidism. Whole-study results and caveats: Distinction of ophthalmopathy from stable hyperthyroidism by a 13-signature model reached roughly 87% sensitivity and 81.08% specificity.

The TCR beta CDR3 regions underwent amplification from RNA transcripts. First-round RT-PCR relied on HTBI primers, and a second-round multiplex PCR came next. TCRdb reprocessed the multiplex PCR reads via MiXCR and lists one record per CDR3 protein. Of 600,000 to 950,000 distinct CDR3 sequences listed, 40% are singletons. Someone took the PBMCs out of approximately 9.2 ml of fresh peripheral blood. This TCR came from an adult man with Graves' ophthalmopathy. Sequenced material: peripheral blood.

CDR3 coding DNA: TGTGCCAGCAGCTCGAGGGACAGGGCTTATGGAGCTTTCCTT. Translation gives CASSSRDRAYGAFL. The chain combines TRBV7-9 with TRBJ1-1; TRBD1 matches 9 bases. The CDR3 has 14 residues. Germline trimming cut 4 bases from V and 10 bases from J; bases unmatched to any gene: 10. The germline V gene has CDR1 SEHNR and CDR2 FQNEAQ (reference sequence).